A selection of T cell receptor beta chains follows, all from one sample in a study of blood T cell repertoires in COVID-19. The protocol was immunoSEQ multiplex PCR, while the TCRdb copy is restricted to in-frame clones and leaves out a portion. The sample shows around 300,000 clones, over 75% of them seen only once. Sequenced: PBMCs or T cells enriched from blood (not recorded which). The source is a woman younger than 45 who had recovered from COVID-19. The CDR3 runs from the conserved cysteine through the conserved F or W. The D gene is left open where the match is weak. The size field is filled for only some rows; it gives once, few, many or a size class.

CDR3nt | CDR3aa | len | j_gene | abundance | v_gene | d_gene
TGTGCCAGCAGCTCCTACTCAGGGTTATACAATGAGCAGTTCTTC | CASSSYSGLYNEQFF | 15 | TRBJ2-1 | - | TRBV9 | -
TGCGCCAGCAGCCAAGAGCCTATTTCTTCCCTCCACTTT | CASSQEPISSLHF | 13 | TRBJ1-6 | - | TRBV4-1 | -
TGTGCCAGTAGTATACGACAGCGTTCGAACACCGGGGAGCTGTTTTTT | CASSIRQRSNTGELFF | 16 | TRBJ2-2 | - | TRBV19 | -
TGTGCCAGCAGCCAAGAGAGAAGCTACACTGAAGCTTTCTTT | CASSQERSYTEAFF | 14 | TRBJ1-1 | - | TRBV14 | -
TGTGCCTGGGGGGACAGCTCCTACGAGCAGTACTTC | CAWGDSSYEQYF | 12 | TRBJ2-7 | - | TRBV30 | TRBD1
TGTGCCAGCAGTTTTCGGACAATCAGCTGGGGCTACACCTTC | CASSFRTISWGYTF | 14 | TRBJ1-2 | - | TRBV6-5 | -
TGTGCCAGCAGGCCCTACGGGGGGGCGAGGAGTCGTAACCCTGAAGCTTTCTTT | CASRPYGGARSRNPEAFF | 18 | TRBJ1-1 | - | TRBV11-3 | -
TGCAGCGTTGAATTGGGACTAGCGGAGAACACCGGGGAGCTGTTTTTT | CSVELGLAENTGELFF | 16 | TRBJ2-2 | few | TRBV29-1 | TRBD2
TGTGCCAGTAGTATCCACTGGACTAGCGGGAGGTCCCTCTCCTACAATGAGCAGTTCTTC | CASSIHWTSGRSLSYNEQFF | 20 | TRBJ2-1 | once | TRBV19 | TRBD2
TGTGCCAGCAGTTTAACAGGGGGGAGAGCTGAAGCTTTCTTT | CASSLTGGRAEAFF | 14 | TRBJ1-1 | - | TRBV28 | TRBD1
TGTGCCAGCAGTGCACAGGGGGCGACGGCTAGCAATCAGCCCCAGCATTTT | CASSAQGATASNQPQHF | 17 | TRBJ1-5 | - | TRBV2 | TRBD1
TGCGCCAGCAGCCCACTAGCGGGAGGGGCGAACACCGGGGAGCTGTTTTTT | CASSPLAGGANTGELFF | 17 | TRBJ2-2 | few | TRBV5-1 | TRBD2
TGTGCCAGCAGCTTGGGCGGTCAGGGAAACGAGCAGTACTTC | CASSLGGQGNEQYF | 14 | TRBJ2-7 | once | TRBV5-5 | -
TGTGCCAGCAGCCCACATCGTTTAGGACTTTCTAATGAAAAACTGTTTTTT | CASSPHRLGLSNEKLFF | 17 | TRBJ1-4 | - | TRBV7-2 | -
TGTGCCAGCAGCTTGTCTAGCGGGGTCGGGGAGCTGTTTTTT | CASSLSSGVGELFF | 14 | TRBJ2-2 | - | TRBV7-3 | TRBD2
TGTGCCAGCAGCCAGCCCGTTAGGCTTCCGGACGGGGACGAGCAGTACTTC | CASSQPVRLPDGDEQYF | 17 | TRBJ2-7 | - | TRBV3-1/TRBV3-2 | -
TGTGCCAGCAGCGTAGAGGGGAAGGCTGAAGCTTTCTTT | CASSVEGKAEAFF | 13 | TRBJ1-1 | - | TRBV9 | -
TGTGCCAGCAGCTTAAGGGAGGGGAACGAGCAGTACTTC | CASSLREGNEQYF | 13 | TRBJ2-7 | - | TRBV6-4 | TRBD2
TGTGCCAGTAGTCGGGGACTAGCGCGAACCTACGAGCAGTACTTC | CASSRGLARTYEQYF | 15 | TRBJ2-7 | - | TRBV19 | TRBD2
TGTGCCAGCAGTCCGCTAGGAATGAGGAACACTGAAGCTTTCTTT | CASSPLGMRNTEAFF | 15 | TRBJ1-1 | - | TRBV27 | -
TGTGCCAGCAGCCCCCGGGGCCAAGGGGGAGGGTACGAGCAGTACTTC | CASSPRGQGGGYEQYF | 16 | TRBJ2-7 | - | TRBV9 | -
TGTGCCAGCACCGAGCTAGCGGGAGGCACCTACGAGCAGTACTTC | CASTELAGGTYEQYF | 15 | TRBJ2-7 | - | TRBV28 | TRBD2
TGTGCCAGCAGCCTGGACGGAGACTCTGGAAACACCATATATTTT | CASSLDGDSGNTIYF | 15 | TRBJ1-3 | - | TRBV5-6 | -